These 23 T cell receptor beta chains came from one sample sequenced in a study of cytotoxic CD8 clonotypes in ibrutinib-treated CLL. Sequenced by immunoSEQ multiplex PCR; TCRdb stores in-frame clones only, minus some. The data hold nearly 300,000 clones, with roughly three quarters observed a single time. The sequencing here drew on PBMCs, taken at disease progression, from a patient treated with ibrutinib. The receptor set was obtained from a human donor with chronic lymphocytic leukemia.

This clone appeared a few times. The gene calls are TRBV2 and TRBJ1-5; 8 bases fit TRBD1. Germline assignment: CDR1 SNHLY and CDR2 FYNNEI. Losses at the gene ends were 6 bases for V and 11 bases for J; bases not matched to a gene: 15. This CDR3 is built from 15 residues. The CDR3 protein is CASSPARTGIRAQHF. The CDR3 bases are TGTGCCAGCAGCCCCGCACGGACAGGGATTCGAGCCCAGCATTTT. The full variable domain, its missing parts supplied by reference TRBV2 and TRBJ1-5, is EPEVTQTPSHQVTQMGQEVILRCVPISNHLYFYWYRQILGQKVEFLVSFYNNEISEKSEIFDDQFSVERPDGSNFTLKIRSTKLEDSAMYFCASSPARTGIRAQHFGDGTRLSIL.

The rearrangement joins TRBV15 to TRBJ2-4; D call uncertain. Trimming took 0 bases from V and 5 from J, leaving 11 bases between them. The CDR3 length is 15 residues. CDR1 and CDR2 (germline): LNHNV, YYDKDF (reference sequence). CDR3 residues: CATSRDLWLENIQYF. CDR3 nucleotides: TGTGCCACCAGCAGAGATCTGTGGCTCGAAAACATTCAGTACTTC.

This clone was observed a single time. J is TRBJ1-4 and V is TRBV9; TRBD1 might be the D (5 bases). Germline-derived CDR1 and CDR2 are SGDLS and YYNGEE. Trimming removed 0 bases at V and 11 bases at J, with 14 bases between. The CDR3 spans 14 residues. The CDR3, as DNA: TGTGCCAGCAGCGTAGGTGGGGGATCGGGGAAACTGTTTTTT. Its translation is CASSVGGGSGKLFF.

V gene TRBV10-2 combines with J gene TRBJ2-7; perhaps TRBD2 as D (5 bases). Germline CDR1 reads WSHSY; CDR2 reads SAAADI. There are 11 residues in the CDR3. V was cut by 5 bases and J by 7 bases, with 9 bases left in between. The chain's CDR3 is CASSRGREQYF. The CDR3 DNA reads TGCGCCAGCAGTCGGGGTCGGGAGCAGTACTTC.

The rearrangement joins TRBV29-1 to TRBJ1-3, with a possible D match to TRBD1 (6 bases). The ends were cut back, 3 bases at V and 0 bases at J, with 15 bases in the middle. Germline CDR1 SQVTM, CDR2 ANQGSEA. This CDR3 region has 16 residues. CDR3 loop: CSVEFTQGSSGNTIYF. The CDR3 DNA reads as TGCAGCGTTGAGTTCACACAGGGAAGCTCTGGAAACACCATATATTTT.

This clone appeared a single time. This sequence joins TRBV19 and TRBJ1-3, with no clear D. Germline V gene data show CDR1 as LNHDA and CDR2 as SQIVND (reference sequence). This CDR3 contains 19 residues. V lost 3 bases to trimming and J lost 0 bases, with 21 bases between them. DNA of the CDR3: TGTGCCAGTAGTATGAGAATTACGACATTTACCACCTCTGGAAACACCATATATTTT. Protein: CASSMRITTFTTSGNTIYF.

This sequence joins TRBV4-1 and TRBJ2-7, with D uncertain. Germline V gives CDR1 MGHRA, CDR2 YSYEKL. Trimming stripped 2 bases from V and 4 bases from J, with 12 bases between. The CDR3 runs to 14 residues. The CDR3 loop is CASSQLRISYEQYF. In nucleotides, the CDR3 is TGCGCCAGCAGCCAATTGAGGATTTCTTACGAGCAGTACTTC.

In its sample, this clone was seen a few times. V gene TRBV7-9 combines with J gene TRBJ2-4; D is uncertain. Germline assignment: CDR1 SEHNR and CDR2 FQNEAQ (reference sequence). V lost 5 bases to trimming and J lost 8 bases, with 13 bases between them. The CDR3 loop spans 13 amino acids. The CDR3 loop reads CASSGRITDIQYF. In DNA form, the CDR3 reads TGTGCCAGCAGCGGACGAATCACTGACATTCAGTACTTC.

This chain joins TRBV2 and TRBJ1-5; D gene ambiguous. The CDR3 is 14 amino acids. Trimming shortened V by 3 bases and J by 8 bases, and 14 bases separated the two germline ends. The V gene's germline CDR1 is SNHLY and CDR2 FYNNEI. CDR3 in amino acids: CASSEVGRGEPQHF. The CDR3 DNA is TGTGCCAGCAGTGAGGTAGGCCGGGGAGAGCCCCAGCATTTT.

The V call is TRBV7-9, the J call TRBJ1-5; perhaps TRBD1 as D (6 bases). The CDR3 totals 14 residues. Germline CDR1 reads SEHNR; CDR2 reads FQNEAQ (reference sequence). Trimming left V 6 bases short and J 3 bases short, with 12 bases between. The CDR3 spells CASRLQGSNQPQHF. The CDR3 coding sequence is TGTGCCAGCAGGTTACAGGGTTCCAATCAGCCCCAGCATTTT.

The J gene is TRBJ2-1, the V gene TRBV2, with D possibly matching TRBD2 (7 bases). Deletions cut 4 bases from V and 8 bases from J, with 18 bases between. This CDR3 is built from 15 residues. CDR1 and CDR2 (germline): SNHLY, FYNNEI. CDR3 DNA: TGTGCCAGCAGTGGGGGGGGTTCTGACAGGTATGAGCAGTTCTTC. Its protein is CASSGGGSDRYEQFF.

This chain links TRBV19 with TRBJ2-7; possibly TRBD2 for D (6 bases). The CDR3 loop spans 12 amino acids. Trimming stripped 3 bases from V and 6 bases from J, with 9 bases between. Per germline, CDR1 LNHDA and CDR2 SQIVND (reference sequence). The CDR3 bases are TGTGCCAGTAGTATGGGGGGTTCCGAGCAGTACTTC. Protein sequence: CASSMGGSEQYF.

CDR3 in amino acids: CASSPGPATEQFF. The CDR3 nucleotides read TGTGCCAGCAGTCCCGGACCCGCTACTGAGCAGTTCTTC. The chain couples TRBV6-5 to TRBJ2-1; D uncertain. Trimming took off 5 bases at V and 9 bases at J, with 14 bases between the two ends. Germline V gene data show CDR1 as MNHEY and CDR2 as SVGAGI. The CDR3 length is 13 residues.

CDR3 amino acids: CASSLYRGLVETQYF. The CDR3 region has the DNA TGTGCCAGCAGTTTGTACAGGGGGTTAGTCGAGACCCAGTACTTC. This rearrangement joins TRBV27 to TRBJ2-5; 8 nucleotides match TRBD1. Germline trimming cut 3 bases from V and 5 bases from J; bases unmatched to any gene: 8. Germline V CDR1 and CDR2: MNHEY, SMNVEV (reference sequence). CDR3 length: 15 residues.

This sequence joins TRBV28 and TRBJ1-1; maybe TRBD1 (6 bases). Trimming removed 4 bases from V and 0 bases from J, with 12 bases in between. CDR1 MDHEN and CDR2 SYDVKM come from the germline V gene. This CDR3 has 15 residues. CDR3 residues: CASSSPDRMNTEAFF. The CDR3 nucleotides read TGTGCCAGCAGTTCGCCTGACAGGATGAACACTGAAGCTTTCTTT.

The chain combines TRBV28 with TRBJ2-7, with 9 bases fitting TRBD2. From germline, CDR1 is MDHEN and CDR2 SYDVKM. With V trimmed by 8 bases and J by 7 bases, 9 bases remained unmatched. The CDR3 is 13 residues long. The CDR3 is CASAGGFTREQYF. DNA for the CDR3: TGTGCCAGCGCGGGAGGGTTTACCCGAGAGCAGTACTTC. The entire variable domain, with the rest obtained from reference TRBV28 and TRBJ2-7, is as follows: DVKVTQSSRYLVKRTGEKVFLECVQDMDHENMFWYRQDPGLGLRLIYFSYDVKMKEKGDIPEGYSVSREKKERFSLILESASTNQTSMYLCASAGGFTREQYFGPGTRLTVT.

The chain has TRBV7-9 and TRBJ2-2; unclear D gene. Trimming pared 5 bases from V and 4 bases from J, leaving 20 bases between. The CDR3 runs 17 residues. CDR1 is SEHNR and CDR2 is FQNEAQ in the germline V gene (reference sequence). CDR3 residues: CASSPVRAPGATGELFF. For the CDR3, the DNA is TGTGCCAGCAGCCCCGTCCGGGCCCCTGGTGCCACCGGGGAGCTGTTTTTT.

The V call is TRBV5-6, the J call TRBJ2-4; TRBD1 or TRBD2 may be the D gene (6 bases each). V lost 0 bases and J 8 bases, leaving 12 bases between the germline ends. Germline V lookup: CDR1 SGHDT, CDR2 YYEEEE. The CDR3 has 14 amino acids. For the CDR3, the DNA is TGTGCCAGCAGCTTGGGTGACAGGAGGGACATTCAGTACTTC. This sequence encodes CASSLGDRRDIQYF.

The CDR3 nucleotides read TGTGCCAGCAGCGTAGCCCAGTACAGGGAGACTGGAAACACCATATATTTT. Its translation: CASSVAQYRETGNTIYF. This rearrangement joins TRBV9 to TRBJ1-3, with D maybe TRBD1 (6 bases). V was pared by 0 bases and J by 2 bases, with 15 bases between. CDR3 size: 17 residues. The germline gives CDR1 SGDLS, CDR2 YYNGEE.

The chain uses TRBV6-1 and TRBJ2-7; D unclear. CDR3 length: 15 residues. V was shortened by 3 bases and J by 1 base, with 13 bases between the two germline ends. Germline V gene lookup returns CDR1 MNHNS and CDR2 SASEGT. CDR3 nucleotide sequence: TGTGCCAGCAGTGACTGGTCAGGTGGGTCCTACGAGCAGTACTTC. It translates to CASSDWSGGSYEQYF.

This rearrangement joins TRBV10-3 to TRBJ2-7; 16 bases agree with TRBD2. Germline V gene data show CDR1 as ENHRY and CDR2 as SYGVKD. The CDR3 has 15 residues. Trimming at V came to 6 bases and at J to 5 bases, leaving 4 bases not matched to a gene. CDR3 sequence reads: CAIRGTSGRDDEQYF. In DNA, the CDR3 is TGTGCCATCAGGGGGACTAGCGGGAGGGACGACGAGCAGTACTTC.

CDR3 nucleotides: TGTGCCAGCAGCGTTCGGTTGGGCGGGGAGCTGTTTTTT. It codes for CASSVRLGGELFF. The chain carries TRBV9 and TRBJ2-2; D ambiguous. From germline, CDR1 is SGDLS and CDR2 YYNGEE. The CDR3 consists of 13 residues. V was cut by 2 bases and J by 7 bases, with 9 bases left in between.

This clone was counted between two and nine times. The chain employs TRBV18 and TRBJ2-2; D remains ambiguous. The germline V and J ends were trimmed by 5 bases and 2 bases, with 6 bases remaining between them. The CDR3 is made up of 13 amino acids. Germline V lookup: CDR1 KGHSH, CDR2 LQKENI. Here the CDR3 reads CASSAVNTGELFF. The DNA for the CDR3 is TGTGCCAGCTCAGCCGTTAACACCGGGGAGCTGTTTTTT.